The next 19 T cell receptor beta chains were all read from a single sample in a study of T cell responses to AZD1222 COVID-19 vaccine. This table comes from immunoSEQ multiplex PCR, and its TCRdb copy is limited to in-frame clones, with some not included. The top ten clones hold 5.2% of a sample with around 80,000 clones, over 90% of them seen once. The specimen comprised peripheral blood, sampled on day 0 of AZD1222 vaccination. These receptors all stem from an adult in good health.

The chain links TRBV9 to TRBJ2-3, with TRBD2 matching 9 bases. CDR3 length: 16 residues. V shed 0 bases, J shed 6 bases, and the junction held 8 bases outside the gene matches. Germline lookup yields CDR1 SGDLS and CDR2 YYNGEE. CDR3 coding DNA: TGTGCCAGCAGCGTAGGGCGTCTAGCGGGGTCGGATACGCAGTATTTT. This codes for CASSVGRLAGSDTQYF. The complete variable domain, with remaining parts taken from reference TRBV9 and TRBJ2-3, reads DSGVTQTPKHLITATGQRVTLRCSPRSGDLSVYWYQQSLDQGLQFLIQYYNGEERAKGNILERFSAQQFPDLHSELNLSSLELGDSALYFCASSVGRLAGSDTQYFGPGTRLTVL.

The chain couples TRBV7-9 to TRBJ1-2; D not resolved. The germline gives CDR1 SEHNR, CDR2 FQNEAQ (reference sequence). The CDR3 has 12 amino acids. V shed 1 base and J shed 8 bases, with 8 bases lying between them. CDR3 amino acids: CASSLGGWGYTF. CDR3 coding DNA: TGTGCCAGCAGCTTAGGAGGGTGGGGCTACACCTTC. Full variable domain (missing parts from reference TRBV7-9 and TRBJ1-2): DTGVSQNPRHKITKRGQNVTFRCDPISEHNRLYWYRQTLGQGPEFLTYFQNEAQLEKSRLLSDRFSAERPKGSFSTLEIQRTEQGDSAMYLCASSLGGWGYTFGSGTRLTVV.

This chain uses TRBV12-3 or TRBV12-4 with TRBJ1-4; no definite D call. The CDR3 is 11 amino acids. The ends were cut back, 1 base at V and 15 bases at J, with 9 bases in the middle. The CDR3 DNA reads TGTGCCAGCAGTTTAGGGGCAGAGTTGTTTTTT. Translated: CASSLGAELFF.

This CDR3 is CASSLGATHNEQFF. CDR3 coding DNA: TGTGCCAGCAGCTTAGGCGCGACGCACAATGAGCAGTTCTTC. The V and J genes are TRBV11-1 and TRBJ2-1; D remains unclear. The CDR3 contains 14 residues. CDR1 SGHAT and CDR2 FQDESV come from the germline V gene (reference sequence). V lost 1 base and J 5 bases, leaving 9 bases between the germline ends.

The chain couples TRBV5-4 to TRBJ1-1; no reliable D call. This CDR3 has 13 residues. Germline assignment: CDR1 SGHNT and CDR2 YYREEE (reference sequence). V lost 1 base to trimming and J lost 4 bases, with 8 bases between them. For the CDR3, the DNA is TGTGCCAGCAGCTTGCCCGGGTCCACTGAAGCTTTCTTT. Amino acid sequence: CASSLPGSTEAFF.

A word on this clone: A read error may produce the germline difference seen at one junction end. The chain recombines TRBV9 with TRBJ2-5; 9 bases line up with TRBD2. Germline lookup yields CDR1 SGDLS and CDR2 YYNGEE. This CDR3 has 14 amino acids. As DNA, the CDR3 is TGTGCCCGCAGCGCGGGGGGGGCCCAAGAGACCCAGTACTTC. The encoded protein is CARSAGGAQETQYF.

This rearrangement joins TRBV5-4 to TRBJ1-6, with D tentatively TRBD1 (5 bases). This CDR3 has 18 residues. V was cut by 4 bases and J by 9 bases, with 26 bases left in between. Germline lookup yields CDR1 SGHNT and CDR2 YYREEE (reference sequence). CDR3 protein: CASSTGVAGLGVSSPLHF. CDR3 nucleotide sequence: TGTGCCAGCAGCACGGGGGTGGCGGGGCTGGGTGTAAGTTCACCCCTCCACTTT.

This chain links TRBV6-5 with TRBJ2-2; the D gene is possibly TRBD2 (6 bases). The V end lost 6 bases, the J end lost 2 bases, and 13 bases lay between the germline ends. The CDR3 sequence is 15 residues long. Per the germline V gene, CDR1 is MNHEY and CDR2 is SVGAGI. The CDR3 DNA sequence: TGTGCCAGCAGCCCCCGGACTACAAACACCGGGGAGCTGTTTTTT. This translates into CASSPRTTNTGELFF.

The chain recombines TRBV9 with TRBJ2-3; D gene ambiguous. Germline V gene sequence: CDR1 SGDLS, CDR2 YYNGEE. V gave up 4 bases and J gave up 4 bases, with 16 bases separating them. The CDR3 is 15 residues long. DNA of the CDR3: TGTGCCAGCAGCTCTCACCTGGTGCAGGCAGATACGCAGTATTTT. This gives the protein CASSSHLVQADTQYF. The full variable domain, its missing parts supplied by reference TRBV9 and TRBJ2-3, is DSGVTQTPKHLITATGQRVTLRCSPRSGDLSVYWYQQSLDQGLQFLIQYYNGEERAKGNILERFSAQQFPDLHSELNLSSLELGDSALYFCASSSHLVQADTQYFGPGTRLTVL.

The table lists this clone with a count of one. The chain has TRBV10-2 and TRBJ2-5; 8 bases map to TRBD1. Trimming at V came to 11 bases and at J to 3 bases, leaving 5 bases not matched to a gene. Germline CDR1 reads WSHSY; CDR2 reads SAAADI. This CDR3 spans 12 amino acids. The CDR3 loop is CAAGQGEETQYF. In DNA form, the CDR3 reads TGCGCCGCCGGACAGGGTGAAGAGACCCAGTACTTC.

This chain joins TRBV5-1 and TRBJ2-1; D is possibly TRBD2 (5 bases). CDR1 and CDR2 from the germline V gene are SGHRS and YFSETQ. The germline V and J ends were trimmed by 4 bases and 5 bases, with 13 bases remaining between them. The CDR3 is 14 amino acids. The CDR3 reads CASSSIGVNNEQFF. For the CDR3, the DNA is TGCGCCAGCAGCAGTATCGGGGTCAACAATGAGCAGTTCTTC.

The J gene is TRBJ1-1, the V gene TRBV6-5; D is unclear. This CDR3 contains 12 residues. Germline assignment: CDR1 MNHEY and CDR2 SVGAGI. V was shortened by 6 bases and J by 6 bases, with 11 bases between the two germline ends. This CDR3 is CASSRSTSEAFF. CDR3 DNA: TGTGCCAGCAGCAGGTCCACTTCTGAAGCTTTCTTT.

This clone was seen a single time. The chain's CDR3 is CASSESSGDLSYEQYF. The CDR3, as DNA: TGTGCCAGCAGTGAATCCTCCGGGGACCTCTCCTACGAGCAGTACTTC. The chain couples TRBV2 to TRBJ2-7; possibly TRBD1 or TRBD2 for D (5 bases each). V shed 2 bases and J shed 0 bases, with 14 bases lying between them. This CDR3 has 16 residues. Germline CDR1 is SNHLY and CDR2 is FYNNEI.

This chain links TRBV5-1 with TRBJ2-7, with TRBD1 matching 10 bases. V gave up 4 bases and J gave up 2 bases; unmatched junction bases: 3. In germline, CDR1 is SGHRS, CDR2 YFSETQ. This CDR3 has 14 amino acids. The chain's CDR3 is CASSTGTGAYEQYF. CDR3 bases: TGCGCCAGCAGCACCGGGACAGGGGCCTACGAGCAGTACTTC. Filled out from reference TRBV5-1 and TRBJ2-7, the complete variable domain reads KAGVTQTPRYLIKTRGQQVTLSCSPISGHRSVSWYQQTPGQGLQFLFEYFSETQRNKGNFPGRFSGRQFSNSRSEMNVSTLELGDSALYLCASSTGTGAYEQYFGPGTRLTVT.

The V call is TRBV19, the J call TRBJ1-5, with D perhaps matching TRBD1 (5 bases). The length of the CDR3 is 14 residues. Between the trimmed V and J ends, which lost 7 bases and 4 bases, there was a span of 14 bases. Looked up from germline, CDR1 is LNHDA and CDR2 is SQIVND (reference sequence). The CDR3 protein is CASTDRGSNQPQHF. Written as DNA, the CDR3 is TGTGCCAGTACCGATAGGGGTTCTAATCAGCCCCAGCATTTT.

This chain uses TRBV6-5 with TRBJ1-5; weak D call: TRBD1 (6 bases). Per germline, CDR1 MNHEY and CDR2 SVGAGI. V lost 9 bases and J lost 0, with 15 bases in between. This CDR3 spans 15 amino acids. The CDR3 region is CASSGTPYSNQPQHF. The CDR3 coding sequence is TGTGCCAGTTCGGGGACACCCTATAGCAATCAGCCCCAGCATTTT.

This CDR3 reads CASSFTTGTGEKLFF. DNA for the CDR3: TGCGCCAGCAGCTTCACGACGGGGACGGGTGAAAAACTGTTTTTT. The chain combines TRBV5-1 with TRBJ1-4; D is possibly TRBD1 (5 bases). Deletions cut 2 bases from V and 7 bases from J, with 15 bases between. The CDR3 spans 15 residues. Germline V CDR1 and CDR2: SGHRS, YFSETQ.

V gene TRBV3-1 (or the pseudogene TRBV3-2) combines with J gene TRBJ1-6; 8 nucleotides match TRBD1. This CDR3 is 15 amino acids long. The germline gives CDR1 LGHDT, CDR2 YNNKEL (reference sequence). Germline trimming cut 4 bases from V and 7 bases from J; bases unmatched to any gene: 6. DNA for the CDR3: TGTGCCAGCAGCCCCCGGGACAGGTCCAATTCACCCCTCCACTTT. Its protein is CASSPRDRSNSPLHF.

The chain couples TRBV5-5 to TRBJ1-3; D gene ambiguous. Germline CDR1 is SGHKS and CDR2 is YYEKEE (reference sequence). CDR3 size: 15 residues. Trimming stripped 0 bases from V and 1 base from J, with 8 bases between. The CDR3 DNA sequence: TGTGCCAGCAGCTTGGTAGGAGGGTCTGGAAACACCATATATTTT. It encodes CASSLVGGSGNTIYF.